These 21 T cell receptor beta chains originate from one sample sequenced in a study of T cells in Graves' hyperthyroidism and ophthalmopathy (dated by TCRdb to the late 2010s). The method behind the library was multiplex PCR. Sequencing took place on an Illumina HiSeq 2000. The TCR beta CDR3 regions were amplified from the RNA transcripts. For the first round of RT-PCR on the TCR CDR3, the HTBI primer set was used together with the Qiagen OneStep RT-PCR kit. The public reads were reanalyzed by TCRdb: fastp trimming at Q25, MiXCR alignment, in-frame beta chains only. A single entry per CDR3 protein holds the most common genes and DNA from its merged rows. Counted in this sample were hundreds of thousands of distinct CDR3 sequences; 40% to 55% of them appeared once. Of the sample, less than 9.5% is held by the ten largest clones. The specimen sequenced was peripheral blood or thyroid tissue (not recorded which). These receptors all come from an adult man with Graves' disease, either hyperthyroidism or ophthalmopathy (not recorded which).

This clonotype appeared a few times. J is TRBJ2-7 and V is TRBV19, with D possibly matching TRBD2 (6 bases). Per germline, CDR1 LNHDA and CDR2 SQIVND (reference sequence). Trimming pared 7 bases from V and 6 bases from J, leaving 19 bases between. This CDR3 is 14 amino acids long. The CDR3 nucleotides are TGTGCCAGTACCCCTTTGGGGGGTTCCGGCGAGCAGTACTTC. The encoded protein is CASTPLGGSGEQYF.

This rearrangement joins TRBV6-4 to TRBJ2-7, with D possibly called TRBD1 or TRBD2 (5 bases each). The CDR3 totals 15 residues. Germline-derived CDR1 and CDR2 are MRHNA and SNTAGT. The ends were cut back, 2 bases at V and 4 bases at J, with 15 bases in the middle. CDR3 in amino acids: CASSDPGPPGYEQYF. CDR3 bases: TGTGCCAGCAGTGACCCGGGACCCCCAGGGTACGAGCAGTACTTC.

The chain carries TRBV7-9 and TRBJ1-4; no reliable D call. The CDR3 consists of 15 residues. Germline-derived CDR1 and CDR2 are SEHNR and FQNEAQ (reference sequence). Between the trimmed V and J ends, which lost 4 bases and 9 bases, there was a span of 18 bases. The CDR3 DNA is TGTGCCAGCAGCTCTACCCGGATGAGGACGAAAAAACTGTTTTTT. Translated: CASSSTRMRTKKLFF.

The V call is TRBV2, the J call TRBJ1-5; perhaps TRBD1 as D (6 bases). The germline gives CDR1 SNHLY, CDR2 FYNNEI. The CDR3 is 15 amino acids. Deletions cut 8 bases from V and 0 bases from J, with 14 bases between. The CDR3 nucleotides read TGTGCCAGCGTACTAGACAGGTATAGCAATCAGCCCCAGCATTTT. Translating gives CASVLDRYSNQPQHF.

Concerning this clonotype itself: A single base separates this from a much larger clone, so it may be a read error. This chain uses TRBV10-3 with TRBJ1-5; the D is unclear. Looked up from germline, CDR1 is ENHRY and CDR2 is SYGVKD. The CDR3 loop spans 14 amino acids. Trimming left V 8 bases short and J 1 base short, with 12 bases between. The CDR3 loop is CAIGAGPSNQPQHF. As DNA, the CDR3 is TGTGCCATCGGTGCAGGTCCGAGCAATCAGCCCCAGCATTTT.

This clonotype has more than one count but fewer than ten. DNA of the CDR3: TGCAGTGCTAGGTTTAACACTGAAGCTTTCTTT. Amino acids: CSARFNTEAFF. The V call is TRBV20-1, the J call TRBJ1-1; D ambiguous. V was shortened by 3 bases and J by 2 bases, with 4 bases between the two germline ends. In germline, CDR1 is DFQATT, CDR2 SNEGSKA (reference sequence). This CDR3 has 11 amino acids.

This clonotype showed up just once. An end of the junction does not agree with germline; a read error may underlie this. This sequence joins TRBV2 and TRBJ1-2; maybe TRBD1 (5 bases). Germline-derived CDR1 and CDR2 are SNHLY and FYNNEI. This CDR3 has 14 residues. In DNA form, the CDR3 reads TGTACCAGCAGAGAGATGGGCAGGGACCATGGCTACACCTTC. Translated, it gives CTSREMGRDHGYTF.

Note on this clonotype: At one end, the junction sequence differs from germline, possibly due to a read error. The chain links TRBV5-5 to TRBJ1-5, with D uncertain. The CDR3 has 16 residues. Germline V CDR1 and CDR2: SGHKS, YYEKEE (reference sequence). This CDR3 reads CASSLLGSYSNQPQHF. For the CDR3, the DNA is TGCGCCAGCAGCTTGTTGGGGAGTTATAGCAATCAGCCCCAGCATTTT.

This clonotype was counted a few times. The V and J genes are TRBV7-9 and TRBJ2-2; 10 nucleotides match TRBD2. The CDR3 is made up of 16 amino acids. Germline trimming cut 9 bases from V and 4 bases from J; bases unmatched to any gene: 11. Per germline, CDR1 SEHNR and CDR2 FQNEAQ (reference sequence). Here the CDR3 DNA reads TGTGCCAGTGTGGGAACCGGGACTAGCGTCACCGGGGAGCTGTTTTTT. Its translation: CASVGTGTSVTGELFF.

This clonotype has ten or more counts. The chain employs TRBV20-1 and TRBJ2-5; no firm D call. The CDR3 is made up of 14 amino acids. With 4 bases removed from V and 3 bases from J, the gap between germline ends came to 15 bases. Looked up from germline, CDR1 is DFQATT and CDR2 is SNEGSKA (reference sequence). DNA of the CDR3: TGCAGTGCTATCCCACGGACGAGCGAAGAGACCCAGTACTTC. Amino acid sequence: CSAIPRTSEETQYF.

This clonotype was detected only a few times. The rearrangement uses TRBV29-1 and TRBJ2-3, with 9 bases matching TRBD2. Trimming removed 1 base from V and 2 bases from J; junction bases left unmatched: 7. Germline V gives CDR1 SQVTM, CDR2 ANQGSEA. This CDR3 has 16 residues. The CDR3 region is CSVEVEAGGLTDTQYF. The CDR3 DNA follows: TGCAGCGTTGAAGTAGAAGCGGGAGGCCTCACAGATACGCAGTATTTT.

The rearrangement links TRBV20-1 to TRBJ2-5, with D possibly being TRBD1 (5 bases). CDR1 DFQATT and CDR2 SNEGSKA come from the germline V gene (reference sequence). V gave up 6 bases and J gave up 1 base, with 18 bases separating them. CDR3 length equals 15 residues. As DNA, the CDR3 is TGCAGTGCCCGGACATTCGAACCGGCCCAAGAGACCCAGTACTTC. The encoded protein is CSARTFEPAQETQYF.

This clonotype was seen a few times. The rearrangement joins TRBV7-9 to TRBJ2-7; D is ambiguous. The CDR3 covers 13 residues. V lost 6 bases, J lost 6 bases, and 15 bases lay in between. Germline values: CDR1 SEHNR, CDR2 FQNEAQ (reference sequence). The CDR3 DNA sequence: TGTGCCAGCAGTTTTCCGCAGGTATTCGAGCAGTACTTC. Translating gives CASSFPQVFEQYF.

In this sample, this clonotype turned up once. The chain has TRBV6-5 and TRBJ1-2; D is uncertain. The CDR3 runs 14 residues. Germline V gene lookup returns CDR1 MNHEY and CDR2 SVGAGI. Trimming took 5 bases from V and 4 from J, leaving 14 bases between them. CDR3 amino acids: CASSPNNPLYGYTF. For the CDR3, the DNA is TGTGCCAGCAGTCCGAACAACCCCCTCTATGGCTACACCTTC.

This CDR3 is CARRPDRGSNYGYTF. For the CDR3, the DNA is TGTGCTAGACGTCCTGACAGGGGCTCCAACTATGGCTACACCTTC. This chain connects TRBV25-1 to TRBJ1-2, with 8 bases aligning to TRBD1. The germline gives CDR1 MGHDK, CDR2 SYGVNS. CDR3 length: 15 amino acids.

With respect to this clonotype: The junction departs from germline at one end; a sequencing error may be responsible. V gene TRBV11-2 combines with J gene TRBJ1-2, with D hard to call. The CDR3 loop spans 13 amino acids. Germline CDR1 SGHAT, CDR2 FQNNGV. As DNA, the CDR3 is TGTGCCAGCAGCTTAGGGGCATCGGATGGCTGCACCTTC. This translates into CASSLGASDGCTF. Variable domain in full (rest from reference TRBV11-2 and TRBJ1-2): EAGVAQSPRYKIIEKRQSVAFWCNPISGHATLYWYQQILGQGPKLLIQFQNNGVVDDSQLPKDRFSAERLKGVDSTLKIQPAKLEDSAVYLCASSLGASDGCTFGSGTRLTVV.

This clonotype was seen repeatedly, ten times or more. This rearrangement joins TRBV6-5 to TRBJ1-5, with TRBD1 matching 10 bases. Per the germline V gene, CDR1 is MNHEY and CDR2 is SVGAGI. There are 15 residues in the CDR3. Trimming took 2 bases from V and 2 from J; bases not matched to a gene: 0. The CDR3, as DNA: TGTGCCAGCAGTTACGGGACAGGGGGCAATCAGCCCCAGCATTTT. This encodes CASSYGTGGNQPQHF.

This chain uses TRBV15 with TRBJ1-1; a weak D match, TRBD1 (6 bases). Germline CDR1 is LNHNV and CDR2 is YYDKDF (reference sequence). V lost 3 bases and J lost 2, with 13 bases in between. CDR3 length: 15 amino acids. CDR3 sequence: CATSSSRGGNTEAFF. The DNA of the CDR3 is TGTGCCACCAGCAGCTCCAGGGGCGGAAACACTGAAGCTTTCTTT.

Many counts were recorded for this clonotype. J is TRBJ2-7 and V is TRBV7-9, with 8 nucleotides matching TRBD1. The CDR3 extends over 14 amino acids. CDR1 is SEHNR and CDR2 is FQNEAQ in the germline V gene (reference sequence). V lost 5 bases and J lost 3; bases outside the gene matches: 6. This CDR3 is CASSPTGAIYEQYF. The DNA for the CDR3 is TGTGCCAGCAGCCCGACAGGGGCGATCTACGAGCAGTACTTC.

Points on this clonotype: No DNA is shown, since the ends of the CDR3 on it are uncertain; the CDR3 is the one TCRdb lists. This chain uses TRBV25-1 with TRBJ2-7; the table's D gene call, TRBD1, was not cross checked with the DNA. CDR1 is MGHDK and CDR2 is SYGVNS in the germline V gene. From its first to its last residue, the CDR3 has 20 amino acids. Here the CDR3 reads CASSIYLCSARVGSSYEQYF.

There are a few counts of this clonotype. The rearrangement links TRBV15 to TRBJ1-2, with D maybe TRBD1 (6 bases). Germline V lookup: CDR1 LNHNV, CDR2 YYDKDF (reference sequence). Deletions cut 10 bases from V and 4 bases from J, with 34 bases between. This CDR3 region has 19 residues. The CDR3 coding sequence is TGTGCCATTACACACAAAACAGGGAGTTCCGGAGACTACAGCTATGGCTACACCTTC. Translating it yields CAITHKTGSSGDYSYGYTF.